The present T cell receptor beta chain was sequenced within a study of PD-L1 blockade in urothelial cancer. Study information: Atezolizumab 1,200 mg was given intravenously every 3 weeks, starting 2014. Blood was subjected to analysis at 3 weeks (second dose) and 6 weeks following treatment start. When blood samples were assessed, the median T cell count was some 150,000. Overall study results and limits: The study found that durable-benefit patients expanded tumor-associated blood clones more at 3 weeks.

In regard to this clone: Its antigen is still unknown.

Specified time point: peripheral blood 6 weeks after treatment start. The method was immunoSEQ multiplex PCR; TCRdb's version includes in-frame clones alone and lacks a portion of them. The table shows tens of thousands of clones, with around nine tenths occurring only once. Trimming removed 5 bases from V and 8 bases from J; junction bases left unmatched: 8. Germline V lookup: CDR1 MDHEN, CDR2 SYDVKM. CDR3 size: 13 residues. The sequence came from a woman aged 60-70 years with urothelial cancer. The starting material was PBMCs, obtained around atezolizumab (anti-PD-L1) treatment. This chain joins TRBV28 and TRBJ1-2; 7 bases are a match to TRBD1. The CDR3 here is CASSILQGQGYTF. The CDR3 nucleotides are TGTGCCAGCAGTATACTACAGGGGCAAGGCTACACCTTC.